These 7 T cell receptor beta chains came from one sample sequenced in a study of vaccination effects on CD4 cells after COVID-19. Here immunoSEQ multiplex PCR was the method, and the copy in TCRdb shows in-frame clones only, minus some. The sample lists tens of thousands of clones, 60% to 75% occurring once. The antigens for these receptors are not known. Antigen-specific CD4+ T cells were expanded (with viral peptide pools) by the ViraFEST assay ahead of sequencing. The culture ran for nine to ten days, and then CD4+ T cells were isolated. People in the vaccine group had not been infected with SARS-CoV-2 before, and their nucleocapsid antibodies were negative. The sample was CD4+ T cells from PBMCs cultured with HCoV-OC43 spike peptides, taken before COVID-19 vaccination. The subset: HCoV-OC43 spike overlapping peptide pool stimulation. Receptors were obtained from a human donor who received a COVID-19 vaccine.

This chain joins TRBV7-7 and TRBJ2-3; 7 bases fit TRBD2. The CDR3 is made up of 14 amino acids. After removal of 9 bases from V and 3 bases from J, the junction contained 9 bases not matched to a gene. Germline CDR1 and CDR2: SSHAT and FNYEAQ (reference sequence). In DNA form, the CDR3 reads TGTGCCAGTTCTTATGGGGGGGTTACAGATACGCAGTATTTT. This sequence encodes CASSYGGVTDTQYF.

The chain carries TRBV29-1 and TRBJ1-1; TRBD1 matches at 8 bases. Germline V CDR1 and CDR2: SQVTM, ANQGSEA. J gave up 6 bases and V 4 bases, and 10 bases lay outside the gene matches. The CDR3 is made up of 14 amino acids. The CDR3 DNA reads as TGCAGCGTTGCGGCAGGGGGCCTAGCGGCTGAAGCTTTCTTT. Protein: CSVAAGGLAAEAFF.

The chain couples TRBV5-1 to TRBJ2-2; TRBD2 might be the D (5 bases). Trimming removed 3 bases at V and 6 bases at J, with 18 bases between. The CDR3 loop spans 16 amino acids. The germline V gene has CDR1 SGHRS and CDR2 YFSETQ. This chain's CDR3 is CASSSTDSIIPGELFF. The CDR3 DNA reads as TGCGCCAGCAGCTCCACGGACTCCATTATCCCCGGGGAGCTGTTTTTT.

J is TRBJ2-3 and V is TRBV7-8, with D unresolved. The V gene's germline CDR1 is SGHVS and CDR2 FQNEAQ. CDR3 length equals 15 residues. The germline V and J ends were trimmed by 1 base and 2 bases, with 10 bases remaining between them. The CDR3 DNA follows: TGTGCCAGCAGCTTAGTTGGCCAAACCACAGATACGCAGTATTTT. Translation gives CASSLVGQTTDTQYF. Supplemented by reference TRBV7-8 and TRBJ2-3, the full variable domain reads GAGVSQSPRYKVAKRGQDVALRCDPISGHVSLFWYQQALGQGPEFLTYFQNEAQLDKSGLPSDRFFAERPEGSVSTLKIQRTQQEDSAVYLCASSLVGQTTDTQYFGPGTRLTVL.

The chain joins TRBV21-1 to TRBJ2-1; the D segment call TRBD2 is taken from the table without a DNA check. TRBV21-1 is listed as a pseudogene. CDR3 size: 16 residues. CDR3 amino acids: CASSKGGGSSYNEQFF. CDR3 nucleotide sequence: TGTGCCAGCAGCAAAGGGGGGGGGAGCTCCTACAATGAGCAGTTCTTC.

The gene calls are TRBV7-9 and TRBJ2-1; weak D call: TRBD2 (5 bases). Trimming took 5 bases from V and 6 from J, leaving 14 bases between them. The V gene's germline CDR1 is SEHNR and CDR2 FQNEAQ (reference sequence). This CDR3 has 14 residues. For the CDR3, the DNA is TGTGCCAGCAGCCCGAGGACTGTGGGCAATGAGCAGTTCTTC. Its protein product is CASSPRTVGNEQFF. The full variable domain, with the rest looked up from reference TRBV7-9 and TRBJ2-1, is DTGVSQNPRHKITKRGQNVTFRCDPISEHNRLYWYRQTLGQGPEFLTYFQNEAQLEKSRLLSDRFSAERPKGSFSTLEIQRTEQGDSAMYLCASSPRTVGNEQFFGPGTRLTVL.

The genes are TRBV27 and TRBJ2-7, with D uncertain. The CDR3 consists of 12 residues. Germline CDR1 is MNHEY and CDR2 is SMNVEV (reference sequence). V was cut by 6 bases and J by 6 bases, with 12 bases left in between. CDR3 in amino acids: CASSNLSGEQYF. For the CDR3, the DNA is TGTGCCAGCAGCAACCTTTCAGGCGAGCAGTACTTC.